The clone carrying this T cell receptor (beta chain) was picked up a small number of times. The CDR3 consists of 10 residues. Germline V gene sequence: CDR1 SQVTM, CDR2 ANQGSEA. The V and J ends lost 7 bases and 7 bases respectively, with 10 bases between them. Based on CD45RO/CCR7/CD25/CD127/CD95/CD27, CD4+ regulatory, stem cell-like memory, naive and central memory cells were sorted. The source of the sample is a study of beta chain features in type 1 diabetes. Study at large: The patient and healthy donor groups were comparable for age, gender and cell yields.

What was sequenced were expressed TCRB transcripts, since all of the isolated RNA had been reverse transcribed. Mean read depth for naive, central memory and regulatory T cell samples was about 3.6 million reads. This table comes from immunoSEQ multiplex PCR, and its TCRdb copy is limited to in-frame clones, with some not included. In the table there are about 210,000 clones, roughly a tenth of which are singletons. This clonotype originated in a man younger than 30 in good health. Sequenced: central memory CD4+ T cells from blood. The chain employs TRBV29-1 and TRBJ1-1, with D hard to call. CDR3 DNA: TGCAGCGCCCAAGAGGGTGAAGCTTTCTTT. This encodes CSAQEGEAFF.